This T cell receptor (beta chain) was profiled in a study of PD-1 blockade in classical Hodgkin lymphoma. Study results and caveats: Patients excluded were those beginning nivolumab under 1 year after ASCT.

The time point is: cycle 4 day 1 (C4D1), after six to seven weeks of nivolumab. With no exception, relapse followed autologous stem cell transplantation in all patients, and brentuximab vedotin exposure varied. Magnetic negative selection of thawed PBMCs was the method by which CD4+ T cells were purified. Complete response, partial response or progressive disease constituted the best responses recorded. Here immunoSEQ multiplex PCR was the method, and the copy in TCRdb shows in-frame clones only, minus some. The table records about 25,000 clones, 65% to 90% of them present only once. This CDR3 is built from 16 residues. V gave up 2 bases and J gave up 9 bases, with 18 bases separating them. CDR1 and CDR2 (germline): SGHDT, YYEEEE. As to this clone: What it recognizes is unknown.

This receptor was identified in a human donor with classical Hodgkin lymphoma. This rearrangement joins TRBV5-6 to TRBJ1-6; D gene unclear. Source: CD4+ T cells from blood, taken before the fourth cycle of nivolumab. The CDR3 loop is CASSFFISGEGSPLHF. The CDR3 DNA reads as TGTGCCAGCAGCTTCTTTATATCCGGAGAAGGTTCACCCCTCCACTTT.